This T cell receptor beta chain is from a study of blood T cell repertoires in COVID-19. Study-level information: COVID-19 samples from acute and convalescent phases originated in the United States, Italy and Spain.

Authors' methods: Nucleated cell number was recorded as an estimate derived from reference gene primer amplification. Profiling relied on immunoSEQ multiplex PCR, and the TCRdb table lists in-frame clones only, not all of them. V, J and clone size are those of that table, while D and trimming were read from the DNA. The sample has under 300,000 clones; 85% are singletons. CDR3 length equals 14 residues. Germline V gene lookup returns CDR1 KGHSH and CDR2 LQKENI. V was shortened by 3 bases and J by 7 bases, with 13 bases between the two germline ends. The sample was peripheral blood. The J gene is TRBJ2-1, the V gene TRBV18; weak D call: TRBD1 (7 bases). This sequence was found in a human donor in a cohort sampled during active COVID-19. The CDR3 region has the DNA TGTGCCAGCTCACCCCAGGGGGGAGCGAATGAGCAGTTCTTC. Its protein product is CASSPQGGANEQFF.